These 11 T cell receptor beta chains were all obtained from the same sample, sequenced in a study of blood T cell repertoires in COVID-19. The method was immunoSEQ multiplex PCR; TCRdb's version includes in-frame clones alone and lacks a portion of them. This table has approximately 190,000 clones, 82% appearing once. The sequenced sample consisted of peripheral blood. Receptors originate from a woman in her sixties or seventies with COVID-19, enrolled during active disease.

The chain is built from TRBV28 and TRBJ2-1, with TRBD2 matching 8 bases. The CDR3 is 18 amino acids. The trim removed 2 bases at V and 1 base at J, leaving 10 bases unmatched. Looked up from germline, CDR1 is MDHEN and CDR2 is SYDVKM. The CDR3 nucleotides are TGTGCCAGCAGTTTAGGCCGCCGTTTAGCGGGGTCCTACAATGAGCAGTTCTTC. It specifies CASSLGRRLAGSYNEQFF.

The genes are TRBV2 and TRBJ1-1, with D possibly TRBD1 on 5 matching bases. The CDR3 totals 13 residues. Germline assignment: CDR1 SNHLY and CDR2 FYNNEI. V lost 8 bases, J lost 0 bases, and 10 bases lay in between. CDR3 DNA sequence: TGTGCCAGCCGACGGACAATGAACACTGAAGCTTTCTTT. Its protein product is CASRRTMNTEAFF. Filled out from reference TRBV2 and TRBJ1-1, the complete variable domain reads EPEVTQTPSHQVTQMGQEVILRCVPISNHLYFYWYRQILGQKVEFLVSFYNNEISEKSEIFDDQFSVERPDGSNFTLKIRSTKLEDSAMYFCASRRTMNTEAFFGQGTRLTVV.

The chain joins TRBV5-1 to TRBJ2-3; TRBD1 matches 9 bases. The germline CDR1 and CDR2 sequences are SGHRS and YFSETQ. The V segment lost 1 base and the J segment 1 base; nucleotides outside the gene matches: 4. The CDR3 has 16 amino acids. The CDR3 region has the DNA TGCGCCAGCAGCTTGCGTAGGACAGGGGGCACAGATACGCAGTATTTT. It codes for CASSLRRTGGTDTQYF. The full variable domain, in which reference TRBV5-1 and TRBJ2-3 provide the parts outside the CDR3, is KAGVTQTPRYLIKTRGQQVTLSCSPISGHRSVSWYQQTPGQGLQFLFEYFSETQRNKGNFPGRFSGRQFSNSRSEMNVSTLELGDSALYLCASSLRRTGGTDTQYFGPGTRLTVL.

The chain has TRBV6-5 and TRBJ2-7; 9 nucleotides match TRBD1. The length of the CDR3 is 15 residues. After removal of 5 bases from V and 5 bases from J, the junction contained 10 bases not matched to a gene. The germline CDR1 and CDR2 sequences are MNHEY and SVGAGI. CDR3 in DNA: TGTGCCAGCAGTCGGGGGACAGGGCCCCTGGACGAGCAGTACGTC. It translates to CASSRGTGPLDEQYV.

The J gene is TRBJ1-1, the V gene TRBV10-2; TRBD1 aligns across 9 bases. The V and J ends lost 2 bases and 1 base, in that order; junction bases with no gene match: 14. This CDR3 contains 19 residues. The germline V gene encodes CDR1 WSHSY and CDR2 SAAADI. CDR3 sequence reads: CASSEPTGTGLGWNTEAFF. The CDR3 DNA reads TGCGCCAGCAGTGAGCCTACGGGGACAGGGCTTGGGTGGAACACTGAAGCTTTCTTT.

The chain links TRBV3-1 (or the pseudogene TRBV3-2) to TRBJ1-2, with D hard to call. The CDR3 runs 13 residues. The V end was cut by 3 bases, the J end by 1 base, with 6 bases between. Germline V lookup: CDR1 LGHDT, CDR2 YNNKEL (reference sequence). The DNA of the CDR3 is TGTGCCAGCAGCCAGGGGAGTAACTATGGCTACACCTTC. Translation gives CASSQGSNYGYTF.

V gene TRBV30 combines with J gene TRBJ1-3; 7 nucleotides align to TRBD1. The CDR3 has 14 residues. The germline V gene encodes CDR1 GTSNPN and CDR2 SVGIG (reference sequence). V lost 0 bases to trimming and J lost 6 bases; unmatched junction nucleotides: 5. The CDR3 region is CAWSVEDRENTIYF. The CDR3 DNA reads TGTGCCTGGAGTGTAGAAGACAGGGAAAACACCATATATTTT.

The CDR3 sequence: CASGSSYNEQFF. CDR3 in DNA: TGTGCCAGCGGGAGCTCCTACAATGAGCAGTTCTTC. The chain combines TRBV3-1 (or the pseudogene TRBV3-2) with TRBJ2-1; weak D call: TRBD2 (5 bases). The V gene's germline CDR1 is LGHDT and CDR2 YNNKEL (reference sequence). The CDR3 is made up of 12 amino acids. Deletions cut 8 bases from V and 0 bases from J, with 5 bases between.

The chain recombines TRBV5-4 with TRBJ2-3; 7 positions match TRBD1. CDR3 length equals 15 residues. Germline values: CDR1 SGHNT, CDR2 YYREEE (reference sequence). V shed 2 bases, J shed 3 bases, and the junction held 6 bases outside the gene matches. The CDR3 sequence is CASSLLGGATDTQYF. The CDR3 DNA reads as TGTGCCAGCAGCTTACTAGGGGGCGCAACAGATACGCAGTATTTT.

This rearrangement joins TRBV18 to TRBJ2-3; unclear D gene. V was cut by 4 bases and J by 6 bases, with 11 bases left in between. The germline V gene encodes CDR1 KGHSH and CDR2 LQKENI. The CDR3 has 13 amino acids. CDR3 nucleotide sequence: TGTGCCAGCTCACGAATAGAGTACGATACGCAGTATTTT. Its translation is CASSRIEYDTQYF.

The chain couples TRBV28 to TRBJ1-5; D is perhaps TRBD1 (6 bases). The germline CDR1 and CDR2 sequences are MDHEN and SYDVKM. The CDR3 spans 15 residues. The germline V and J ends were trimmed by 6 bases and 4 bases, with 16 bases remaining between them. CDR3 residues: CASRTAGAGNQPQHF. Here the CDR3 DNA reads TGTGCCAGCAGGACGGCGGGGGCCGGGAATCAGCCCCAGCATTTT. The full variable domain, rest sourced from reference TRBV28 and TRBJ1-5, is DVKVTQSSRYLVKRTGEKVFLECVQDMDHENMFWYRQDPGLGLRLIYFSYDVKMKEKGDIPEGYSVSREKKERFSLILESASTNQTSMYLCASRTAGAGNQPQHFGDGTRLSIL.